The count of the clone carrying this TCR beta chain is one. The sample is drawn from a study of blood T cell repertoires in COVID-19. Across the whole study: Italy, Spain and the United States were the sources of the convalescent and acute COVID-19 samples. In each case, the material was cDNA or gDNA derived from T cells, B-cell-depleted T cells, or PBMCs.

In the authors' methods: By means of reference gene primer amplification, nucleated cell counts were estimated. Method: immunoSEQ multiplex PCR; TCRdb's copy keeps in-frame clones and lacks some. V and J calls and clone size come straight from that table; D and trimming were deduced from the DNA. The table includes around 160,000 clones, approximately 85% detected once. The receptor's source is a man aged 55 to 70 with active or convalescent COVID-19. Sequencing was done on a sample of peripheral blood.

Here the CDR3 DNA reads TGTGCCACCAGTGAGTGGACAGGTTCCTCCTACGAGCAGTACTTC. Encoded protein: CATSEWTGSSYEQYF. The chain recombines TRBV24-1 with TRBJ2-7; 7 bases align to TRBD1. Germline values: CDR1 KGHDR, CDR2 SFDVKD. The CDR3 runs to 15 residues. J gave up 0 bases and V 4 bases, and 5 bases lay outside the gene matches.